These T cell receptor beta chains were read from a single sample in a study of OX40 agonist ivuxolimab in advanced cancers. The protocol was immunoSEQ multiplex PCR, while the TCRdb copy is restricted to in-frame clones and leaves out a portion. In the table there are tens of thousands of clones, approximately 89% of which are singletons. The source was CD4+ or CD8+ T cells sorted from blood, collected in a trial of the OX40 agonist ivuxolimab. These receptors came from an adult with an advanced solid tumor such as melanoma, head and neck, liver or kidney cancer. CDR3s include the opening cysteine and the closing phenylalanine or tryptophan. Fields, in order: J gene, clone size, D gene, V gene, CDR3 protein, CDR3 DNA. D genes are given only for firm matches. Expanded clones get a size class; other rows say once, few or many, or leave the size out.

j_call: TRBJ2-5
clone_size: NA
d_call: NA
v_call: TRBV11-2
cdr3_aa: CASSFARRETQYF
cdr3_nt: TGTGCCAGCAGCTTCGCGAGGAGGGAGACCCAGTACTTC

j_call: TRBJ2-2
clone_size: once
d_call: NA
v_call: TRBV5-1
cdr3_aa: CASSIPLTGRTGELFF
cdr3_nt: TGCGCCAGCAGCATCCCCCTAACAGGGCGCACCGGGGAGCTGTTTTTT

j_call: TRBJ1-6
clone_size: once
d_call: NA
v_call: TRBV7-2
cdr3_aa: CASSFATGLGSPLHF
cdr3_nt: TGTGCCAGCAGCTTTGCGACAGGATTAGGTTCACCCCTCCACTTT

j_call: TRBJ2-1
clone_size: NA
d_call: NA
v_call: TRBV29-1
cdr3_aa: CSVEDGRNEQFF
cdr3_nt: TGCAGCGTTGAAGATGGGAGGAATGAGCAGTTCTTC

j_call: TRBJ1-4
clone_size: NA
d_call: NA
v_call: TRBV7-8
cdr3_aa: CASTWWGRGEKLFF
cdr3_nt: TGTGCCAGCACCTGGTGGGGCAGGGGTGAAAAACTGTTTTTT

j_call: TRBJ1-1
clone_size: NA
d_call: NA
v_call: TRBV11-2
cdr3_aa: CASSLRKVPTEAFF
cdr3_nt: TGTGCCAGCAGCTTAAGGAAAGTGCCCACTGAAGCTTTCTTT

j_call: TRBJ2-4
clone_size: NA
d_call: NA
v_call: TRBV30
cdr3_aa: CAWSGGGAWGIQYF
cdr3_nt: TGTGCCTGGAGTGGGGGCGGCGCCTGGGGCATTCAGTACTTC

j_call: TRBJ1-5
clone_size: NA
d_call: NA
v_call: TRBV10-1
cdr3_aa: CASSSRSGSQPQHF
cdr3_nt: TGCGCCAGCAGTAGCCGATCCGGATCCCAGCCCCAGCATTTT

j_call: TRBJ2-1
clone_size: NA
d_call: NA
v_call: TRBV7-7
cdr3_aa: CASSLRWSSYNEQFF
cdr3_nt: TGTGCCAGCAGCTTAAGGTGGAGCTCCTACAATGAGCAGTTCTTC

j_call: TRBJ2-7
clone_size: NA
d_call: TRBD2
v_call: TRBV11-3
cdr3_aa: CASSLLSGGPASF
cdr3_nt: TGTGCCAGCAGCTTACTAAGCGGGGGGCCTGCCTCCTTC

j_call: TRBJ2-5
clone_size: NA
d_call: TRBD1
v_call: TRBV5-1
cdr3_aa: CASSLSGTGGQETQYF
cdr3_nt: TGCGCCAGCAGCTTATCTGGGACAGGGGGACAAGAGACCCAGTACTTC

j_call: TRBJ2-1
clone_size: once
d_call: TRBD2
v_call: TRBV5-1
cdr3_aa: CASSQTSGSYNEQFF
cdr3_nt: TGCGCCAGCAGCCAGACTAGCGGGAGCTACAATGAGCAGTTCTTC

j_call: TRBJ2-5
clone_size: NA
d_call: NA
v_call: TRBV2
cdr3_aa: CASGAGGETQYF
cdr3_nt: TGTGCCAGCGGGGCAGGGGGGGAGACCCAGTACTTC

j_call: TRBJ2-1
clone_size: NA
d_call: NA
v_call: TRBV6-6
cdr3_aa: CASRRENNEQFF
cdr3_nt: TGTGCCAGCAGACGAGAGAACAATGAGCAGTTCTTC

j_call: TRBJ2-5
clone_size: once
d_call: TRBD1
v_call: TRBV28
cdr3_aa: CASSFLDRGLKTQYF
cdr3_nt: TGTGCCAGCAGTTTTTTGGACAGGGGATTGAAGACCCAGTACTTC

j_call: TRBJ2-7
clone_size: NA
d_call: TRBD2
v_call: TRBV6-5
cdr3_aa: CASSSPGLAGIYEQYF
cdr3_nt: TGTGCCAGCAGTTCTCCGGGACTAGCGGGTATCTACGAGCAGTACTTC

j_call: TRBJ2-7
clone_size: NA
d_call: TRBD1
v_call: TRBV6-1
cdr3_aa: CASSARQGGMGEQYF
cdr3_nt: TGTGCCAGCAGTGCCAGACAGGGGGGTATGGGCGAGCAGTACTTC

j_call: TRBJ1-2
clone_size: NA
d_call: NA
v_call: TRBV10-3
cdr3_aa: CAISDVGPDYGYTF
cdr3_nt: TGTGCCATCAGTGATGTGGGGCCTGACTATGGCTACACCTTC

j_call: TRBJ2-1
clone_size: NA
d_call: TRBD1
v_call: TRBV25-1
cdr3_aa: CASSPRDRFRNEQFF
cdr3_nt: TGTGCCAGCAGTCCTCGGGACAGGTTTCGCAACGAGCAGTTCTTC

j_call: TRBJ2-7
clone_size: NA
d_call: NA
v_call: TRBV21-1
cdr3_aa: CASTLNRVHEQYF
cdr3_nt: TGTGCCAGCACCTTAAACAGGGTCCACGAGCAGTACTTC

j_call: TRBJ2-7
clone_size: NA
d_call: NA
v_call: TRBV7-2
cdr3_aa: CASSLQRSYEQYF
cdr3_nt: TGTGCCAGCAGCTTACAGCGGTCCTACGAGCAGTACTTC

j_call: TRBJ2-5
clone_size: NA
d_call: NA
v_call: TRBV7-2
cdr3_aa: CASGGKGGRETQYF
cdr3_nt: TGTGCCAGCGGAGGGAAGGGCGGCCGGGAGACCCAGTACTTC

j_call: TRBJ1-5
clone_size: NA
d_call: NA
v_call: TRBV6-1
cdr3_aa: CASTPTLNQPQHF
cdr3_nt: TGTGCCAGCACCCCAACCCTCAATCAGCCCCAGCATTTT

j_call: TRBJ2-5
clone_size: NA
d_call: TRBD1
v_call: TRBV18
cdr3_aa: CASSPPPGITGQETQYF
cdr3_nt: TGTGCCAGCTCACCACCCCCGGGCATCACGGGACAGGAGACCCAGTACTTC

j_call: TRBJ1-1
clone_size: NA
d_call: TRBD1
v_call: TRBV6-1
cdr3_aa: CASSTIRDSEAFF
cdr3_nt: TGTGCCAGCAGTACAATCCGGGACAGTGAAGCTTTCTTT

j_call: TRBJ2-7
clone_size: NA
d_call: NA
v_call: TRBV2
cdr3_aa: CASKRRIDRTYEQYF
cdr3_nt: TGTGCCAGCAAGAGGAGGATCGACAGAACCTACGAGCAGTACTTC

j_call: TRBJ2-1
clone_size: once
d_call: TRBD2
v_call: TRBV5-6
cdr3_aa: CASSFVRTSGNEQFF
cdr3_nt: TGTGCCAGCAGCTTTGTAAGGACTAGCGGGAACGAGCAGTTCTTC

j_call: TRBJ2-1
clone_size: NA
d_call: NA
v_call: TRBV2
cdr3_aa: CASSVSNEQFF
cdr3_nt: TGTGCCAGCAGTGTCTCCAATGAGCAGTTCTTC

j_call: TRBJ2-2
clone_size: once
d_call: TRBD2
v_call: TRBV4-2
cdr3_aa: CASSQGRESGELFF
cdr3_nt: TGTGCCAGCAGCCAAGGGCGGGAGTCCGGGGAGCTGTTTTTT

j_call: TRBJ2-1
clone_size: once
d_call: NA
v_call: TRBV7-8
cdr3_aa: CASSLNGQGGINEQFF
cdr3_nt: TGTGCCAGCAGCTTAAATGGCCAGGGGGGCATCAATGAGCAGTTCTTC

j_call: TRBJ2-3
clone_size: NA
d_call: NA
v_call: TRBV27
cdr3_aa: CASRGGTDTQYF
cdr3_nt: TGTGCCAGCAGAGGGGGCACAGATACGCAGTATTTT

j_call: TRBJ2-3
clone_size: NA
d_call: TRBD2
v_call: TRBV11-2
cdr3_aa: CASSPGTSGADTQYF
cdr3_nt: TGTGCCAGCAGCCCGGGGACTAGCGGGGCAGATACGCAGTATTTT

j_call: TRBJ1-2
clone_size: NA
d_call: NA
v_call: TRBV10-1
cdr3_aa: CASSESGRYGYTF
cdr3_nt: TGCGCCAGCAGTGAGTCTGGCCGCTATGGCTACACCTTC

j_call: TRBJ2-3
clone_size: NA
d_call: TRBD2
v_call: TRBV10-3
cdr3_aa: CAISDLAGADTQYF
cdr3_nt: TGTGCCATCAGTGATCTAGCGGGAGCCGATACGCAGTATTTT

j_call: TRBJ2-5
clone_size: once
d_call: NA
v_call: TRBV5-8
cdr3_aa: CASSWWGDQETQYF
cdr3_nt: TGTGCCAGCAGCTGGTGGGGGGACCAAGAGACCCAGTACTTC

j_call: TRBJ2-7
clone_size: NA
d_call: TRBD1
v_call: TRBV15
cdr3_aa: CATSRDRRDRGYEQYF
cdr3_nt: TGTGCCACCAGCAGAGATCGCCGGGACAGGGGATACGAGCAGTACTTC

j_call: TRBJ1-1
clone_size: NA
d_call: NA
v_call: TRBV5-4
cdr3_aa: CASSSGPVRKISEAFF
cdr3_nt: TGTGCCAGCAGCTCTGGCCCAGTCAGAAAAATCTCTGAAGCTTTCTTT

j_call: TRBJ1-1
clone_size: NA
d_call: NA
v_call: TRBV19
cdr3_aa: CASGMWAPQF
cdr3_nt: TGTGCCAGTGGAATGTGGGCCCCTCAATTT

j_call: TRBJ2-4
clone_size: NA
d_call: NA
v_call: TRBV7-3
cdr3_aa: CASSAGQKNIQYF
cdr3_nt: TGTGCCAGCAGCGCGGGACAGAAAAACATTCAGTACTTC

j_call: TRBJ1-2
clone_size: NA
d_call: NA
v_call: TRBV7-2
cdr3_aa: CASSFTTGTGGYTF
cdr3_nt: TGTGCCAGCAGCTTCACAACAGGGACCGGGGGCTACACCTTC

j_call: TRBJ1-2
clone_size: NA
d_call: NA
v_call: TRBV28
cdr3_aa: CASSTGTSNGYTF
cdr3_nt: TGTGCCAGCAGTACCGGGACGTCAAACGGCTACACCTTC

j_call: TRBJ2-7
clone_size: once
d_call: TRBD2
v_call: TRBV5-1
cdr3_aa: CASRELGLAAYEQYF
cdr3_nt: TGCGCCAGCAGGGAGCTGGGACTAGCGGCCTACGAGCAGTACTTC

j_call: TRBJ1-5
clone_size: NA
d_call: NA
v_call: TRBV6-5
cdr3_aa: CASRQTASNQPQHF
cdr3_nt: TGTGCCAGCAGGCAAACAGCTAGCAATCAGCCCCAGCATTTT

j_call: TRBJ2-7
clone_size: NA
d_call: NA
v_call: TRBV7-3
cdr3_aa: CASSLTRDYEQYF
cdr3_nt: TGTGCCAGCAGCTTAACTAGAGATTACGAGCAGTACTTC

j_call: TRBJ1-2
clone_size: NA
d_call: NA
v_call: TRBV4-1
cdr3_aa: CASSHFPRQTNEAGYTF
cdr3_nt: TGCGCCAGCAGCCATTTTCCTAGACAGACCAATGAGGCAGGCTACACCTTC

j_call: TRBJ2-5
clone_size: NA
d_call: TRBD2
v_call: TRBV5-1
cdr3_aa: CASSLALAGVQETQYF
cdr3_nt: TGCGCCAGCAGCTTGGCACTAGCGGGGGTCCAAGAGACCCAGTACTTC

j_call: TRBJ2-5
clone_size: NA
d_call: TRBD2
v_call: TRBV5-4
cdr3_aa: CASSYGSGRGGETQYF
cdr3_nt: TGTGCCAGCAGCTACGGTAGCGGGAGGGGGGGAGAGACCCAGTACTTC

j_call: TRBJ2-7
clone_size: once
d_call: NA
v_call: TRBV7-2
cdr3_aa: CASSLWSEQYF
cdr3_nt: TGTGCCAGCAGCTTATGGTCCGAGCAGTACTTC

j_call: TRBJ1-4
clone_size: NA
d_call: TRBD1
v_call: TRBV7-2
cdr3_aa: CASSLSGQGLGKLFF
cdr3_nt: TGTGCCAGCAGCTTATCGGGACAGGGTTTAGGAAAACTGTTTTTT

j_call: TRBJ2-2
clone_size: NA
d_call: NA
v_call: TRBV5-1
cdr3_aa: CASSFGDSNTGELFF
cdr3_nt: TGCGCCAGCAGCTTCGGGGACTCGAACACCGGGGAGCTGTTTTTT

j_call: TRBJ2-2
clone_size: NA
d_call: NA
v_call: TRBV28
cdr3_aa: CASRDMGRGNTGELFF
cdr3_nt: TGTGCCAGCAGGGATATGGGCAGGGGGAACACCGGGGAGCTGTTTTTT

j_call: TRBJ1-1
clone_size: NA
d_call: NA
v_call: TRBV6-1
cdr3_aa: CASSEAVRLAEAFF
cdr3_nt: TGTGCCAGCAGTGAAGCAGTAAGGCTAGCTGAAGCTTTCTTT

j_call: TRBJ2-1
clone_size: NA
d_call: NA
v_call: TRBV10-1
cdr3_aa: CASRENRYNEQFF
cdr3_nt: TGCGCCAGCAGGGAGAACCGATACAATGAGCAGTTCTTC

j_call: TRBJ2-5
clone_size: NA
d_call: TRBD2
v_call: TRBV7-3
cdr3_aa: CASSLTLAGRQETQYF
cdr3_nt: TGTGCCAGCAGCTTAACCCTAGCGGGGCGACAAGAGACCCAGTACTTC

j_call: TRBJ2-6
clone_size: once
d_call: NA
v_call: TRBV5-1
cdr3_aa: CASSLLSASGANVLTF
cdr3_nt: TGCGCCAGCAGCTTGTTGAGCGCGTCAGGGGCCAACGTCCTGACTTTC

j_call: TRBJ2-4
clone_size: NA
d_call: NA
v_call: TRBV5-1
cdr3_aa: CASKPGQDGIQYF
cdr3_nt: TGCGCCAGCAAGCCGGGCCAAGATGGCATTCAGTACTTC

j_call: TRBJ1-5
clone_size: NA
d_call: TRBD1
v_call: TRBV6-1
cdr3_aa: CASSPGQGGNQPQHF
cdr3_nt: TGTGCCAGCAGTCCAGGGCAGGGGGGGAATCAGCCCCAGCATTTT

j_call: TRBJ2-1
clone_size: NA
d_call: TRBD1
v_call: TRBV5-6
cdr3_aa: CASSYGQVSYNEQFF
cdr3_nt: TGTGCCAGCAGCTACGGACAGGTCTCCTACAATGAGCAGTTCTTC

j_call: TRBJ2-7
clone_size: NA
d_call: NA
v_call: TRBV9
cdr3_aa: CASSLYRSSYEQYF
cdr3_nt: TGTGCCAGCAGCCTCTACCGAAGCTCCTACGAGCAGTACTTC

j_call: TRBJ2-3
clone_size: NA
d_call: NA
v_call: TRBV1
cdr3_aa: CTSSPPLGLAGVIDTQYF
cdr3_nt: TGCACCAGCAGTCCGCCTCTGGGACTAGCGGGAGTAATAGATACGCAGTATTTT